Following are 19 T cell receptor beta chains from one sample sequenced in a study of identical twins. TCRdb processed the 5' RACE reads anew with MiXCR; each CDR3 protein has one entry. Of hundreds of thousands of distinct CDR3 sequences listed, more than 6.5% were seen once; the top ten hold 0.75% to 1%. In addition, the sample was reused for a study of yellow fever vaccine responses in identical twins.

Sequencing used PBMCs. The receptor source for this set is a woman between 18 and 29 years old in good health.

V usage is TRBV11-1 and J usage is TRBJ2-5, with 8 bases aligning to TRBD1. The CDR3 is 15 residues long. V lost 4 bases to trimming and J lost 5 bases; unmatched junction nucleotides: 9. Germline loops: CDR1 SGHAT, CDR2 FQDESV (reference sequence). The CDR3 is CASSSRQGRGETQYF. The CDR3 DNA reads TGTGCCAGCAGCTCCAGACAGGGGCGAGGGGAGACCCAGTACTTC. The variable domain in full, completed from reference TRBV11-1 and TRBJ2-5, reads EAEVAQSPRYKITEKSQAVAFWCDPISGHATLYWYRQILGQGPELLVQFQDESVVDDSQLPKDRFSAERLKGVDSTLKIQPAELGDSAMYLCASSSRQGRGETQYFGPGTRLLVL.

This clonotype showed up many times. The chain uses TRBV11-2 and TRBJ2-7; TRBD2 aligns across 10 bases. Germline trimming cut 5 bases from V and 3 bases from J; bases unmatched to any gene: 7. The CDR3 contains 15 residues. Per germline, CDR1 SGHAT and CDR2 FQNNGV. CDR3 loop: CASSLPTSGFYEQYF. The CDR3, as DNA: TGTGCCAGCAGCCTACCGACTAGCGGGTTCTACGAGCAGTACTTC.

This chain links TRBV24-1 with TRBJ1-1, with D maybe TRBD1 (5 bases). Germline assignment: CDR1 KGHDR and CDR2 SFDVKD. The CDR3 sequence is 15 residues long. V lost 5 bases to trimming and J lost 1 base, with 13 bases between them. The CDR3 coding sequence is TGTGCCACCAGTGCCACGGGACCGCAGAACACTGAAGCTTTCTTT. It specifies CATSATGPQNTEAFF.

The genes are TRBV6-2 or TRBV6-3 and TRBJ2-3; 8 bases align to TRBD2. Germline trimming cut 6 bases from V and 5 bases from J; bases unmatched to any gene: 16. Per germline, CDR1 MNHEY and CDR2 SVGEGT. This CDR3 has 17 residues. The CDR3 DNA follows: TGTGCCAGCAGAGGGATTGTGAGAGCGGGAGCTAAAGATACGCAGTATTTT. Protein sequence: CASRGIVRAGAKDTQYF.

The CDR3 bases are TGCAGTGGGGTACCGGGAGCCCCTAGAGTCCCCTACGAGCAGTACTTC. Translated, it gives CSGVPGAPRVPYEQYF. The chain combines TRBV20-1 with TRBJ2-7, with D maybe TRBD2 (6 bases). The CDR3 is 16 amino acids. Per germline, CDR1 DFQATT and CDR2 SNEGSKA (reference sequence). V gave up 7 bases and J gave up 2 bases, with 24 bases separating them.

This clonotype showed up just once. A much larger clone is a single base away; this may be a read error. The CDR3 nucleotides read TGCTGTGCTAGTAGGGGCGCTCTCGCGGGGGGTTACGAGCAGTACTTC. This codes for CCASRGALAGGYEQYF. J is TRBJ2-7 and V is TRBV20-1; the match to TRBD2 covers 8 bases. CDR3 length: 16 residues. Germline-derived CDR1 and CDR2 are DFQATT and SNEGSKA (reference sequence).

In its sample, this clonotype was seen a few times. The V gene is TRBV3-1, the J gene TRBJ2-1; 12 nucleotides match TRBD2. This CDR3 is 15 amino acids long. Germline lookup yields CDR1 LGHDT and CDR2 YNNKEL (reference sequence). Trimming took 1 base from V and 6 from J; bases not matched to a gene: 1. The CDR3 nucleotides read TGTGCCAGCAGCCAAGCGGGACTAGCGGGCAATGAGCAGTTCTTC. Translating gives CASSQAGLAGNEQFF.

The chain joins TRBV5-1 to TRBJ2-5; the match to TRBD1 covers 7 bases. CDR3 size: 15 residues. Trimming cost V 0 bases and J 1 base; bases outside gene matches: 3. The germline gives CDR1 SGHRS, CDR2 YFSETQ. The CDR3 loop is CASSLVGTAQETQYF. CDR3 DNA sequence: TGCGCCAGCAGCTTGGTGGGGACAGCCCAAGAGACCCAGTACTTC.

This clonotype was seen ten or more times. The rearrangement uses TRBV20-1 and TRBJ2-5; TRBD1 aligns across 7 bases. The V gene's germline CDR1 is DFQATT and CDR2 SNEGSKA (reference sequence). The trim removed 1 base at V and 2 bases at J, leaving 7 bases unmatched. The CDR3 spans 15 residues. The CDR3 here is CSARVQGDWQETQYF. For the CDR3, the DNA is TGCAGTGCTAGAGTCCAGGGGGATTGGCAAGAGACCCAGTACTTC.

This chain uses TRBV7-8 with TRBJ1-1, with 8 bases that match TRBD1. The J segment lost 0 bases and the V segment lost 4 bases, leaving 7 bases of the junction unmatched. The CDR3 runs 16 residues. Per germline, CDR1 SGHVS and CDR2 FQNEAQ. This CDR3 is CASSSTGGTMNTEAFF. CDR3 in DNA: TGTGCCAGCAGCTCCACAGGGGGAACCATGAACACTGAAGCTTTCTTT. Using reference TRBV7-8 and TRBJ1-1 for the parts outside the CDR3, the full variable domain is GAGVSQSPRYKVAKRGQDVALRCDPISGHVSLFWYQQALGQGPEFLTYFQNEAQLDKSGLPSDRFFAERPEGSVSTLKIQRTQQEDSAVYLCASSSTGGTMNTEAFFGQGTRLTVV.

This clonotype has only a few counts. The V call is TRBV4-2, the J call TRBJ1-4; D is undetermined. Germline-derived CDR1 and CDR2 are LGHNA and YNFKEQ. The CDR3 has 13 residues. V gave up 3 bases and J gave up 5 bases, with 7 bases separating them. For the CDR3, the DNA is TGTGCCAGCAGCCAGGCGGACAATGAAAAACTGTTTTTT. Translation: CASSQADNEKLFF.

This clonotype occurred a few times. The chain links TRBV10-3 to TRBJ2-7; 8 nucleotides align to TRBD1. The CDR3 runs to 13 residues. CDR1 is ENHRY, CDR2 SYGVKD, per germline. Germline trimming cut 5 bases from V and 5 bases from J; bases unmatched to any gene: 5. The CDR3 region is CAISRRGLDEQYF. The CDR3 nucleotides are TGTGCCATCAGTCGCAGGGGGCTCGACGAGCAGTACTTC.

CDR3 coding DNA: TGCAGTGCCAGGGACAGGGGGCTGACGATGACCCAGTACTTC. Residues: CSARDRGLTMTQYF. V and J are TRBV20-1 and TRBJ2-5, with TRBD1 matching 12 bases. The germline V gene encodes CDR1 DFQATT and CDR2 SNEGSKA (reference sequence). The length of the CDR3 is 14 residues. The V segment lost 6 bases and the J segment 7 bases; nucleotides outside the gene matches: 9.

The chain combines TRBV24-1 with TRBJ2-1; the match to TRBD2 covers 10 bases. From germline, CDR1 is KGHDR and CDR2 SFDVKD. There are 16 residues in the CDR3. V gave up 4 bases and J gave up 1 base; unmatched junction bases: 3. This chain's CDR3 is CATSDSLAGSYNEQFF. CDR3 bases: TGTGCCACCAGTGACTCACTAGCGGGGTCCTACAATGAGCAGTTCTTC.

V is TRBV2 and J is TRBJ2-7; TRBD2 matches at 12 bases. Germline V lookup: CDR1 SNHLY, CDR2 FYNNEI. Trimming cost V 5 bases and J 0 bases; bases outside gene matches: 17. This CDR3 region has 20 residues. Here the CDR3 reads CASSPRGAGLAGGSSYEQYF. CDR3 coding DNA: TGTGCCAGCAGTCCCCGGGGTGCGGGACTAGCGGGCGGTAGCTCCTACGAGCAGTACTTC.

This clonotype was seen repeatedly, ten times or more. V usage is TRBV20-1 and J usage is TRBJ1-2; a possible D gene is TRBD1 (5 bases). Trimming left V 6 bases short and J 0 bases short, with 14 bases between. Per the germline V gene, CDR1 is DFQATT and CDR2 is SNEGSKA (reference sequence). The CDR3 spans 14 residues. CDR3 bases: TGCAGTGCGATGAAGACAGCCTCTAACTATGGCTACACCTTC. This gives the protein CSAMKTASNYGYTF.

This clonotype was seen repeatedly, ten times or more. This rearrangement joins TRBV14 to TRBJ2-7; D is perhaps TRBD1 or TRBD2 (7 bases each). Germline lookup yields CDR1 SGHDN and CDR2 FVKESK. V lost 5 bases and J lost 5, with 34 bases in between. The CDR3 has 20 amino acids. CDR3 coding DNA: TGTGCCAGCAGCGCCAAGGGGGCTCTCCGATCTAGCGGCAGGCTTCACGAGCAGTACTTC. Translated: CASSAKGALRSSGRLHEQYF.

This clonotype was recorded many times. This chain joins TRBV12-3 or TRBV12-4 and TRBJ2-2; 11 positions agree with TRBD2. The ends lost 7 bases at V and 6 bases at J; junction bases unmatched: 10. The CDR3 spans 16 residues. The CDR3 protein is CASTALAGVVAGELFF. CDR3 in DNA: TGTGCCAGCACCGCACTAGCGGGAGTTGTCGCCGGGGAGCTGTTTTTT.

The chain links TRBV6-1 to TRBJ2-1, with 8 bases fitting TRBD2. This CDR3 is 17 amino acids long. Germline CDR1 and CDR2: MNHNS and SASEGT. The V and J ends lost 1 base and 6 bases, in that order; junction bases with no gene match: 11. As DNA, the CDR3 is TGTGCCAGCAGTGAAGGGGGTGGTCTGCGGGGGGCCAATGAGCAGTTCTTC. Its translation: CASSEGGGLRGANEQFF.